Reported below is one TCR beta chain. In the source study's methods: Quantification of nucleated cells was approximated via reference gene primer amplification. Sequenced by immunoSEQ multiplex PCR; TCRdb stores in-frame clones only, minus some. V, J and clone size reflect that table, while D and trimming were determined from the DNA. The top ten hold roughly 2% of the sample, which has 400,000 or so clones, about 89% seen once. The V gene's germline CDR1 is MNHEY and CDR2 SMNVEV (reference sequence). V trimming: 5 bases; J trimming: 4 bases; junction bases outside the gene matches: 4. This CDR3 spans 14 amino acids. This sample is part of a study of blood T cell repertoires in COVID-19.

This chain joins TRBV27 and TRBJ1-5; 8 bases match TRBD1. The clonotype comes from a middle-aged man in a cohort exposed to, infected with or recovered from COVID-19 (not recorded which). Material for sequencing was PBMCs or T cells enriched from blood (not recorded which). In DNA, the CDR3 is TGTGCCAGCAGTCCACAGGGGGGAAATCAGCCCCAGCATTTT. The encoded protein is CASSPQGGNQPQHF.